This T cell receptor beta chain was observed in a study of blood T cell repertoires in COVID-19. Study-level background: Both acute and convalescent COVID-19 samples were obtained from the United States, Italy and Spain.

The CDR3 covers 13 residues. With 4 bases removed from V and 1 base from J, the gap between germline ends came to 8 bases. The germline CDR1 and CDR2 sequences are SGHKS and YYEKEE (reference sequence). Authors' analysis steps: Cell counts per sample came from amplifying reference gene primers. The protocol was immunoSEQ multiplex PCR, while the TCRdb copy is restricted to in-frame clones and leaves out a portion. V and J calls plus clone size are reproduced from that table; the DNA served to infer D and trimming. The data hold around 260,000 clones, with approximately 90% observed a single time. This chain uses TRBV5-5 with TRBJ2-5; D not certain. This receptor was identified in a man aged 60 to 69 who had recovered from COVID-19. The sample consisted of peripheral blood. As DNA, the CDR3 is TGTGCCAGCAGCCCGATTAGCCAAGAGACCCAGTACTTC. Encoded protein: CASSPISQETQYF.